This entry concerns a single T cell receptor (beta chain). Germline and junction disagree at one end, which may indicate a read error. Relapsing-remitting disease, either stable or active, was present in the multiple sclerosis controls, who were treatment-naive patients. It was negative isolation that provided the CD8+ and CD4+ T cells, whereas TEMRA cells were enriched by FACS. This sample was taken from a study of CD8 T cells in Susac syndrome. Random hexamers served to reverse transcribe roughly 0.45 to 1 ug RNA. An immunoSEQ multiplex PCR generated amplified TCR beta CDR3 products spanning 54 Vbeta and 13 Jbeta. TCRdb redid the calling of the immunoSEQ multiplex PCR reads with MiXCR, one entry per CDR3 protein. The sample lists about 400,000 distinct CDR3 sequences; more than 70% were seen once. This CDR3 is built from 16 residues. The V gene's germline CDR1 is LGHDT and CDR2 YNNKEL (reference sequence).

Material for sequencing was CD8+ T cells from PBMCs. The sequence was collected from a human donor with multiple sclerosis. The rearrangement links TRBV3-1 to TRBJ2-6; D may be TRBD2 (6 bases). The DNA for the CDR3 is TGTGCCAGCAGCCAAGATGCGGGGTCTGGAGCCAACGTCCTGACTTTC. Residues: CASSQDAGSGANVLTF.